Listed below are T cell receptor beta chains from one sample, sequenced in a study of blood T cells in healthy people across ages. Each CDR3 protein is one row after TCRdb ran MiXCR on the 5' RACE reads. This table has hundreds of thousands of distinct CDR3 sequences, roughly three fifths appearing once. The sample was blood. The receptors derive from a man in his forties or fifties in good health. Both conserved end residues are trimmed from each CDR3. Fields, in order: V gene, D gene, J gene, clone size, CDR3 protein. D genes are given only for firm matches. Clone size is stated in some rows and not others, as once, few, many or a class when expanded.

TRBV9	NA	NA	NA	ASSVGDGRPRGTQY
TRBV6-5	TRBD1	TRBJ1-2	NA	ASSSGTGGGGYT
TRBV3-1	NA	TRBJ2-4	NA	ASSQVYLVQRMNIQY
TRBV9	NA	TRBJ2-3	NA	ASSVDGGRTDTQY
TRBV5-1	NA	NA	few	ASSLSGRVADEQY
TRBV2	NA	TRBJ1-2	NA	ASSERQPSNYGYT
TRBV5-1	NA	TRBJ2-1	NA	AGSPETGFSYNEQF
TRBV29-1	TRBD2	TRBJ2-4	NA	SVGGGRSNIQY
TRBV27	NA	TRBJ1-5	few	ASSDSRVQPQH
TRBV3-1	NA	TRBJ1-4	NA	ASRRESTNEKLF
TRBV20-1	NA	TRBJ1-5	once	SARDARGLNQPQH
TRBV6-5	NA	TRBJ1-1	NA	ASSSSKRGWGTEAF
TRBV11-2	NA	TRBJ2-4	NA	ASSLGTLLENIQY
TRBV24-1	TRBD1	TRBJ2-1	NA	ATSDRQGPNEQF
TRBV28	NA	TRBJ1-1	NA	ASSHRGVLTEAF
TRBV24-1	NA	TRBJ1-5	NA	ATSAANQPQH
TRBV5-1	TRBD2	TRBJ2-7	few	ASSYRTSETAYEQY
TRBV20-1	TRBD1	TRBJ2-7	few	SASAGQGYYEQY
TRBV10-3	NA	TRBJ1-4	NA	AISEKGGNEKLF
TRBV5-1	NA	TRBJ2-7	NA	ASSHNAPGSSYEQY
TRBV7-9	TRBD1	TRBJ2-1	NA	ASSSTTGKTYNEQF
TRBV4-3	NA	TRBJ2-1	few	ASSQDPGQIYNEQF
TRBV29-1	TRBD1	NA	NA	STGTGGAYNEQY
TRBV6-2/TRBV6-3	NA	TRBJ2-5	once	ASSYSRHSQETQY
TRBV7-7	NA	TRBJ2-1	few	ASSLGRGPNYNEQF
TRBV5-1	TRBD2	TRBJ2-3	few	ASSLREGTDTQY
TRBV7-8	TRBD2	NA	NA	AGSPRGVSGRALETQY
TRBV29-1	NA	TRBJ2-5	NA	SSGGETQY
TRBV29-1	NA	TRBJ2-5	NA	SVVDFGSTKETQY
TRBV6-1	NA	TRBJ2-5	NA	ASSVGRGVQETQY
TRBV20-1	NA	TRBJ2-3	many	SAQDSGTDTQY
TRBV28	NA	TRBJ2-4	NA	ASSPSRDRTLAKNIQY
TRBV6-6	NA	TRBJ1-5	NA	ASKGASNQPQH
TRBV20-1	TRBD1	TRBJ2-3	NA	SVKDRPDTQY
TRBV7-2	NA	TRBJ1-2	many	ASSLIGGLDGYT
TRBV7-2	NA	TRBJ2-1	NA	AGSLARTITYNEQF
TRBV29-1	TRBD1	TRBJ2-3	many	SVRTGLTDTQY
TRBV7-9	NA	TRBJ2-7	few	ASSPGHRYEQY
TRBV7-2	TRBD1	TRBJ1-2	NA	ASSHFAGQGGGYT
TRBV24-1	TRBD1	TRBJ2-3	NA	ATAMRQGTTDTQY
TRBV11-2	NA	TRBJ2-7	few	ASSYKPGDEQY
TRBV3-1	NA	TRBJ1-5	few	ASSQGVGSQPQH
TRBV27	NA	TRBJ2-1	few	ASSGGTAPVEEQF
TRBV12-3/TRBV12-4	NA	TRBJ1-5	NA	ASSLLGRDQPQH
TRBV20-1	TRBD1	TRBJ2-5	NA	SARTGNQETQY
TRBV7-3	TRBD2	TRBJ2-1	NA	ASSAGLVNEQF
TRBV4-2	NA	TRBJ2-3	NA	ASSQELGREIDTQY
TRBV12-3/TRBV12-4	NA	TRBJ1-1	NA	ASSRDLLNTEAF
TRBV7-2	NA	TRBJ2-1	NA	ASSPPIGYNEQF
TRBV28	NA	TRBJ2-1	NA	ASGLGGSSYNEQF
TRBV4-1	NA	TRBJ1-1	once	ASSLPPAAPNTEAF
TRBV5-1	NA	TRBJ2-3	few	ASSLTTGPSMGTQY
TRBV12-3/TRBV12-4	NA	TRBJ1-4	NA	ASSLRDLAEKLF
TRBV27	TRBD1	TRBJ2-1	few	ASSLGDRGGNQQF
TRBV18	NA	TRBJ2-5	NA	ASSPPTNQETQY
TRBV7-3	NA	TRBJ2-3	many	ASSSVGGTDTQY
TRBV5-5	NA	TRBJ2-7	few	ASSLAPSGVYEQY